This TCR beta chain was profiled in a study of blood T cell repertoires in COVID-19. The wider study: The study drew acute and convalescent COVID-19 samples from the United States, Italy and Spain.

Germline V gene sequence: CDR1 GTSNPN, CDR2 SVGIG (reference sequence). This CDR3 has 17 amino acids. V shed 3 bases, J shed 0 bases, and the junction held 8 bases outside the gene matches. Measured with immunoSEQ multiplex PCR; TCRdb has only the in-frame clones, and not every one. The sample carries 92,000 or so clones, approximately 88% recorded once. Sequencing input: peripheral blood. This TCR came from a man in his 60s with acute or convalescent COVID-19. This chain uses TRBV30 with TRBJ2-6; 7 positions match TRBD1. As DNA, the CDR3 is TGTGCCTGGAGCACGGGACAGCACGGCTCTGGGGCCAACGTCCTGACTTTC. This gives the protein CAWSTGQHGSGANVLTF.